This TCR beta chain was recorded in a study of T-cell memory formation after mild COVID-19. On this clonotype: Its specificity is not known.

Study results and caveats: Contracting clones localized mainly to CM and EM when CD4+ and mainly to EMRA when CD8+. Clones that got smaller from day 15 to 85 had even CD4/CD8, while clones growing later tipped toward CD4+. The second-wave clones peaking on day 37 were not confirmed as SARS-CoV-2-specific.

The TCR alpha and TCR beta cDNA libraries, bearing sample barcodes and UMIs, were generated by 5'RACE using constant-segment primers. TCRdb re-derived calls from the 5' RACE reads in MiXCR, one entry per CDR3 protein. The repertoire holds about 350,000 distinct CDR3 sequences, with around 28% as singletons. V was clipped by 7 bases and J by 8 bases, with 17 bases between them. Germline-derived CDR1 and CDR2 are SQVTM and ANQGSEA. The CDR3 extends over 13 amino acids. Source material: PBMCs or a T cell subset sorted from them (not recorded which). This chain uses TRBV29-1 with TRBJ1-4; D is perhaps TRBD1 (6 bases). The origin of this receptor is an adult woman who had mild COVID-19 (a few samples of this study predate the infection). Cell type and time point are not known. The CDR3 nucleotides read TGCAGCGGAGGTGGGGGGCGAGGGGAAAAACTGTTTTTT. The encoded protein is CSGGGGRGEKLFF. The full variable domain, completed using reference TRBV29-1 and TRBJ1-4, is SAVISQKPSRDICQRGTSLTIQCQVDSQVTMMFWYRQQPGQSLTLIATANQGSEATYESGFVIDKFPISRPNLTFSTLTVSNMSPEDSSIYLCSGGGGRGEKLFFGSGTQLSVL.